This TCR beta chain originates from a study of shared clonotypes between healthy human individuals. TCRdb's table, derived via immunoSEQ multiplex PCR, lists solely in-frame clones and lacks some. The top ten hold about 12% of the sample, which has approximately 470,000 clones, almost 80% seen once. The specimen was PBMCs. The clonotype was recovered from a woman aged 35 to 49 in good health. Some clones in this sample may be carry-over from other donors' samples.

CDR3 sequence: CASSAHRGAYEQYF. For the CDR3, the DNA is TGTGCCAGCAGTGCCCACAGGGGAGCCTACGAGCAGTACTTC. This chain uses TRBV6-1 with TRBJ2-5, with TRBD1 matching 7 bases. The DNA end is more similar to TRBJ2-7, so the J call may be wrong. The CDR3 loop spans 14 amino acids. Germline assignment: CDR1 MNHNS and CDR2 SASEGT.